This T cell receptor beta chain was obtained from a study of PD-1 blockade in classical Hodgkin lymphoma. Sample time point: newly diagnosed, previously untreated cHL patient sample. Thawed PBMCs underwent magnetic negative selection to yield purified CD4+ T cells. Serving as comparison were PBMCs from newly diagnosed, untreated classical Hodgkin lymphoma, which were sequenced alongside the relapsed/refractory trial patients. TCRdb keeps only in-frame clones here, not all; method: immunoSEQ multiplex PCR. This sample has about 20,000 clones, with approximately 83% found just once. Findings of the study overall: A reduction in baseline TCR diversity was reportedly seen in newly diagnosed patients relative to healthy donors. Underlying causes for the observed repertoire differences were not defined, possibly disease activity or prior therapy.

V gave up 4 bases and J gave up 4 bases; unmatched junction bases: 5. The germline V gene has CDR1 SGHRS and CDR2 YFSETQ. The CDR3 extends over 14 amino acids. About this clone: Its antigen is unknown.

What was sequenced was CD4+ T cells from blood. The source is a human donor with classical Hodgkin lymphoma. The chain combines TRBV5-1 with TRBJ2-3; the match to TRBD1 covers 8 bases. In DNA form, the CDR3 reads TGCGCCAGCAGCGTGGGACAGGAGGCAGATACGCAGTATTTT. Translation gives CASSVGQEADTQYF. Full variable domain (rest looked up from reference TRBV5-1 and TRBJ2-3): KAGVTQTPRYLIKTRGQQVTLSCSPISGHRSVSWYQQTPGQGLQFLFEYFSETQRNKGNFPGRFSGRQFSNSRSEMNVSTLELGDSALYLCASSVGQEADTQYFGPGTRLTVL.